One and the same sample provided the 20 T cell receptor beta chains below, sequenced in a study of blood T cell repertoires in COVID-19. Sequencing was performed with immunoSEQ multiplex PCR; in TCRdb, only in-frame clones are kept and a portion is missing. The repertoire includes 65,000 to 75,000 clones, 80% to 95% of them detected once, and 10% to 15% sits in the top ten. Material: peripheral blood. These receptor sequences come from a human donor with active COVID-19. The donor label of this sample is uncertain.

Written as DNA, the CDR3 is TGTGCCAGCTCACCGTTAGCGGGAGAGGAGACCCAGTACTTC. The encoded protein is CASSPLAGEETQYF. The chain carries TRBV18 and TRBJ2-5; 9 bases fit TRBD2. This CDR3 has 14 amino acids. Trimming removed 3 bases from V and 5 bases from J; junction bases left unmatched: 4. Germline V gene lookup returns CDR1 KGHSH and CDR2 LQKENI.

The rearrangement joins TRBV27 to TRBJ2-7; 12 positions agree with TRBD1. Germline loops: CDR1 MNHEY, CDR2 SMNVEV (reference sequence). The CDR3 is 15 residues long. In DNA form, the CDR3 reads TGTGCTACCACAACCTCGGGACAGGGGGCGTACGAGCAGTACTTC. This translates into CATTTSGQGAYEQYF.

CDR3 sequence (DNA): TGTGCCAGCAGCTTACGGGGCGGGAACGCAGATACGCAGTATTTT. Its translation: CASSLRGGNADTQYF. V is TRBV5-4 and J is TRBJ2-3, with D maybe TRBD2 (6 bases). From germline, CDR1 is SGHNT and CDR2 YYREEE (reference sequence). Trimming removed 2 bases at V and 4 bases at J, with 14 bases between. There are 15 residues in the CDR3.

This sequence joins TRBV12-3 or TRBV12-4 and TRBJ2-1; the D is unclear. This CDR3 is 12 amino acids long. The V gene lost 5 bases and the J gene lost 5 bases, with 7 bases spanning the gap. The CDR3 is CASSIRDNEQFF. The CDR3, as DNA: TGTGCCAGCAGTATCCGAGACAATGAGCAGTTCTTC.

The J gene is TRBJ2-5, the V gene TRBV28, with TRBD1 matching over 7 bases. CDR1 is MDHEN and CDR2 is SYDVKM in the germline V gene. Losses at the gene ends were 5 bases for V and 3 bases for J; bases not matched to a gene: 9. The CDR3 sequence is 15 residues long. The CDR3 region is CASSRPGTAEETQYF. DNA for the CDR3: TGTGCCAGCAGTCGACCCGGGACAGCTGAAGAGACCCAGTACTTC.

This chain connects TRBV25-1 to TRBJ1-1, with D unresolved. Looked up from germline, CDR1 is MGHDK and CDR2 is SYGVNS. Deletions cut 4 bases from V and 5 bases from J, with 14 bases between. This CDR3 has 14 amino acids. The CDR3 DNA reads TGTGCCAGCAGTGCGGTCGGAGTGTCTACTGAAGCTTTCTTT. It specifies CASSAVGVSTEAFF.

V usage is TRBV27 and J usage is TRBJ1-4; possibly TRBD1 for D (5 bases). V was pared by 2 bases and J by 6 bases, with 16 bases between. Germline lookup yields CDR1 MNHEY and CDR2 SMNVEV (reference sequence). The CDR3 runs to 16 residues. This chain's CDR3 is CASSLTSLGVYEKLFF. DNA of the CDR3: TGTGCCAGCAGTTTAACAAGTTTAGGGGTTTATGAAAAACTGTTTTTT. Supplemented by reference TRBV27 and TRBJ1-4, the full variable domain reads EAQVTQNPRYLITVTGKKLTVTCSQNMNHEYMSWYRQDPGLGLRQIYYSMNVEVTDKGDVPEGYKVSRKEKRNFPLILESPSPNQTSLYFCASSLTSLGVYEKLFFGSGTQLSVL.

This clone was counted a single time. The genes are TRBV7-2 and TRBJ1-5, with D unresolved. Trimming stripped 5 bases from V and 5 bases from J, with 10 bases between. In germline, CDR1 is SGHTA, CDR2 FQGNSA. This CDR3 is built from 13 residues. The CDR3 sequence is CASSPGSDQPQHF. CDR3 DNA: TGTGCCAGCAGCCCCGGGAGTGATCAGCCCCAGCATTTT.

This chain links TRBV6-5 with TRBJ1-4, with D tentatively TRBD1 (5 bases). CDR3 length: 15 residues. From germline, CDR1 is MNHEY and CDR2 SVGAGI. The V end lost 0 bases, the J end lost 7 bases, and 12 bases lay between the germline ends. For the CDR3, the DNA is TGTGCCAGCAGTTACTCCGGAAAGGGGCGTGAAAAACTGTTTTTT. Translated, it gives CASSYSGKGREKLFF.

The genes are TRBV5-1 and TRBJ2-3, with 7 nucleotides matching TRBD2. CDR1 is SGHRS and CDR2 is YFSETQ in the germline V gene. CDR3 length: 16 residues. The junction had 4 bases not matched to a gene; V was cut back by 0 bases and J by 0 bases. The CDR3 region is CASSLAASGSTDTQYF. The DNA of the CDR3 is TGCGCCAGCAGCTTGGCGGCTAGCGGAAGCACAGATACGCAGTATTTT.

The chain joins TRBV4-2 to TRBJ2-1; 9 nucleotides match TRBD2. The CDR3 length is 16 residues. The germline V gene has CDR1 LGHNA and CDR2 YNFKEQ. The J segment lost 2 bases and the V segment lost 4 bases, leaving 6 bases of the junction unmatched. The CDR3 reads CASSPLTSGTYNEQFF. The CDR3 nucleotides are TGTGCCAGCAGCCCCTTGACTAGCGGAACCTACAATGAGCAGTTCTTC.

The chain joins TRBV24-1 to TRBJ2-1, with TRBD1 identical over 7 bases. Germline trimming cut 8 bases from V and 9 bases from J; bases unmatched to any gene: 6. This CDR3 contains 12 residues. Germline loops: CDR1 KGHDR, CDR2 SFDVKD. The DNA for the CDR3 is TGTGCCACCAAGGGGGACAGTTCTGAGCAGTTCTTC. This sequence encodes CATKGDSSEQFF.

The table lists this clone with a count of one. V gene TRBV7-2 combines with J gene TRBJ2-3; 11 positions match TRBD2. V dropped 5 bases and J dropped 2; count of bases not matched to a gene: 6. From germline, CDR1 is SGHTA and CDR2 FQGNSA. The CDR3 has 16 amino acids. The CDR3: CASSPPGLADTDTQYF. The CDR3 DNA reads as TGTGCCAGCAGCCCCCCGGGACTAGCGGACACAGATACGCAGTATTTT.

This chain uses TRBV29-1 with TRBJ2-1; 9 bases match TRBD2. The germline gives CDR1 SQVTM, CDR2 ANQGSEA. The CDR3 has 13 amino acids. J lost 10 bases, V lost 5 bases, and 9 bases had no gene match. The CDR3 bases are TGCAGCGTTCGATTAGCGGGAGAGGGCGAGCAGTTCTTC. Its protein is CSVRLAGEGEQFF.

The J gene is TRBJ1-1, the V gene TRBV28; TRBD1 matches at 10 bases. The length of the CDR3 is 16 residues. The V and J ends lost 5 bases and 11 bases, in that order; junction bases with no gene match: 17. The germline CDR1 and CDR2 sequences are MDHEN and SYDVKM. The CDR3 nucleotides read TGTGCCAGCAGTGTAAGACAGGGGGCCGATCGCTCTGGGGCTTTCTTT. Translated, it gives CASSVRQGADRSGAFF.

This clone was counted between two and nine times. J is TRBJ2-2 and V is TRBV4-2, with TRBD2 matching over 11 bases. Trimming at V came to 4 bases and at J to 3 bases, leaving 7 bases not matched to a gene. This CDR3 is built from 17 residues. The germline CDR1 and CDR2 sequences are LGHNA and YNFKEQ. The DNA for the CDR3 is TGTGCCAGCAGCCCGGCCGGACTAGCGGGCCACACCGGGGAGCTGTTTTTT. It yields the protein CASSPAGLAGHTGELFF.

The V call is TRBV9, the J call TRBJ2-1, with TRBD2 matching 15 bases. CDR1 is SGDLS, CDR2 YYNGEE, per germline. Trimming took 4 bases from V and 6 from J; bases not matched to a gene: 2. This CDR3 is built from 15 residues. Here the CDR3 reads CASSPGLAGGNEQFF. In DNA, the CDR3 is TGTGCCAGCAGCCCGGGACTAGCGGGAGGCAATGAGCAGTTCTTC.

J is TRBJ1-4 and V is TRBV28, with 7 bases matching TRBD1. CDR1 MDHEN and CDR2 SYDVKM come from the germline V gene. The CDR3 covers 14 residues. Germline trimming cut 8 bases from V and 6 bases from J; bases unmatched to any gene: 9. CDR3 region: CASFSRGQHEKLFF. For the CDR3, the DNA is TGTGCCAGCTTCTCTAGGGGACAGCATGAAAAACTGTTTTTT.

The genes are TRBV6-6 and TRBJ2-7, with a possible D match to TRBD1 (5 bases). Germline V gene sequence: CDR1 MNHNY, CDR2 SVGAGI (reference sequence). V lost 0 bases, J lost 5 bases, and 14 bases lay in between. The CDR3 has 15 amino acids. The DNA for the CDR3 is TGTGCCAGCAGTTACTCTAGGGGTTTCAGGGACGAGCAGTACTTC. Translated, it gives CASSYSRGFRDEQYF.

The CDR3 nucleotides are TGCGCCAGCAGCCAAGGAGTAACAGGGGGGATAGATACGCAGTATTTT. Translation: CASSQGVTGGIDTQYF. The chain carries TRBV4-1 and TRBJ2-3, with 8 bases aligning to TRBD1. V was clipped by 1 base and J by 5 bases; unmatched bases: 8. This CDR3 spans 16 amino acids. The germline CDR1 and CDR2 sequences are MGHRA and YSYEKL.